Listed below are T cell receptor beta chains from one sample, sequenced in a study of blood T cell repertoires in COVID-19. TCRdb keeps only in-frame clones here, not all; method: immunoSEQ multiplex PCR. The repertoire includes 200,000 to 250,000 clones, over 75% of them detected once, and over 3% sits in the top ten. Sequences were obtained from PBMCs or T cells enriched from blood (not recorded which). Receptors were obtained from a woman younger than 30 in a cohort exposed to, infected with or recovered from COVID-19 (not recorded which). Both conserved end residues are part of each CDR3.

j_call | v_call | cdr3_aa
TRBJ2-7 | TRBV11-2 | CASSFPRRDEQYF
TRBJ2-7 | TRBV10-3 | CAISESKGLAGAYEQYF
TRBJ2-1 | TRBV27 | CASSPGTSGRVVFF
TRBJ2-1 | TRBV11-2 | CASSLLGLALNEQFF
TRBJ1-1 | TRBV4-2 | CASSQDEGVLTEAFF
TRBJ1-2 | TRBV11-1 | CASSSTQNYGYTF
TRBJ2-1 | TRBV18 | CASSPRGRLASDNEQFF
TRBJ2-5 | TRBV11-3 | CASSRSMVTETQYF
TRBJ2-7 | TRBV9 | CASSAASGATYEQYF
TRBJ2-1 | TRBV11-3 | CASSNEGTSGVNEQFF
TRBJ1-1 | TRBV19 | CASSSSTQNTEAFF
TRBJ2-2 | TRBV11-2 | CASSETSGSDTGELFF
TRBJ2-3 | TRBV5-1 | CASTSGGTDTQYF
TRBJ1-1 | TRBV2 | CASSWGQGNTEAFF
TRBJ1-2 | TRBV2 | CASREPQTGISGYTF
TRBJ2-2 | TRBV10-1 | CASRGGNTGELFF
TRBJ1-2 | TRBV12-3/TRBV12-4 | CASSLAGGYTF
TRBJ1-4 | TRBV18 | CASSRTGDEKLFF
TRBJ2-3 | TRBV18 | CASSPGQISTDTQYF
TRBJ1-2 | TRBV5-5 | CASSLASGGTYGYTF
TRBJ1-2 | TRBV5-1 | CASSVCRVSLLGYTF
TRBJ1-3 | TRBV5-1 | CASSLMVVGSNTIYF
TRBJ2-1 | TRBV19 | CASTVQGASYNEQFF
TRBJ1-1 | TRBV2 | CASSELLSTEAFF
TRBJ1-3 | TRBV2 | CASTPQGISGNTIYF
TRBJ1-1 | TRBV19 | CASSMGTLGNTEAFF
TRBJ2-1 | TRBV14 | CASSQVGASGSDNEQFF
TRBJ1-2 | TRBV5-6 | CASSVGGSRTGSYGYTF
TRBJ2-3 | TRBV10-1 | CASSPGQGSDTQYF
TRBJ2-3 | TRBV9 | CASSDPLRTSGATDTQYF
TRBJ1-2 | TRBV20-1 | CSASDENYGYTF
TRBJ2-3 | TRBV7-9 | CASSSPMALSGDTQYF
TRBJ1-2 | TRBV2 | CASSENPGGSYGYTF
TRBJ1-3 | TRBV5-1 | CASSLAGGSGNTIYF
TRBJ2-1 | TRBV6-5 | CASSMTDNEQFF
TRBJ1-1 | TRBV19 | CASKPNSMNTEAFF
TRBJ1-2 | TRBV7-6 | CASSPQTGGEYGYTF
TRBJ1-4 | TRBV9 | CASSLGQGGEKLFF
TRBJ2-3 | TRBV4-2 | CASSQRTSGTDTQYF
TRBJ2-1 | TRBV7-9 | CASSLVVGGSGNEQFF
TRBJ2-6 | TRBV7-2 | CASSLRGQGAPGANVLTF
TRBJ1-6 | TRBV5-1 | CASSDGQGGNNSPLHF
TRBJ1-6 | TRBV28 | CASIWQGFPSPLHF
TRBJ2-7 | TRBV7-9 | CASSLADSLTYEQYF
TRBJ2-7 | TRBV6-6 | CASSYSEGSMYF